Listed below are T cell receptor beta chains from one sample, sequenced in a study of T cells after yellow fever vaccination. TCRdb fed the 5' RACE reads into MiXCR, producing one record per CDR3 protein. The data show about 630,000 distinct CDR3 sequences, over 9% seen once. The input for sequencing was PBMCs, taken on the day of the yellow fever booster vaccination. The receptors here all came from a young man who received the YFV17D yellow fever vaccine. CDR3s include the opening cysteine and the closing phenylalanine or tryptophan. The order of the fields is V gene, clone size, J gene, D gene, CDR3 length, CDR3 DNA, CDR3 protein. A D gene is named only where the DNA matches it firmly. Rows give clone size only sometimes, using once, few, many, or a class for an expanded clone.

>TRBV5-1|many|TRBJ2-1|-|13
TGTGCCAGCAGCTTAGGGACCTACAATGAGCAGTTCTTC
CASSLGTYNEQFF
>TRBV11-2|many|TRBJ2-3|-|15
TGTGCCAGCAGCTTCTTTAGCCCTGGGACAGATACGCAGTATTTT
CASSFFSPGTDTQYF
>TRBV5-1|few|TRBJ1-1|-|15
TGCGCCAGCAGCTTGGCCGAAGCCGCTTACACTGAAGCTTTCTTT
CASSLAEAAYTEAFF
>TRBV12-3/TRBV12-4|many|TRBJ2-7|-|14
TGTGCCAGCAGTCCCCTCCTAAGCTCCTACGAGCAGTACTTC
CASSPLLSSYEQYF
>TRBV6-5|few|TRBJ1-2|TRBD1|15
TGTGCCAGCAGTTACGGGGGACAGGGACCGAAGGGCTACACCTTC
CASSYGGQGPKGYTF
>TRBV28|-|TRBJ2-3|TRBD1|15
TGTGCCAGCAGTTTCCTGGACAGGGACACAGATACGCAGTATTTT
CASSFLDRDTDTQYF
>TRBV27|few|TRBJ2-3|-|16
TGTGCCAGCAGTCTAGGATGGACAGCCAACACAGATACGCAGTATTTT
CASSLGWTANTDTQYF
>TRBV27|-|TRBJ2-1|-|15
TGTGCCAGCAGTTATGGCGGGACCACCTACAATGAGCAGTTCTTC
CASSYGGTTYNEQFF
>TRBV11-2|few|TRBJ1-3|-|18
TGTGCCAGCAGCTTATGGCGCGTGGGACGGCTCTCTGGAAACACCATATATTTT
CASSLWRVGRLSGNTIYF
>TRBV21-1|-|TRBJ2-5|-|18
TGTGCCAGCAGCATTGGGGCGCGGGGGGGGGATTTCCAAGAGACCCAGTACTTC
CASSIGARGGDFQETQYF
>TRBV5-1|-|TRBJ2-3|TRBD2|16
TGCGCCAGCAGCGAGGGACTAGCGGGCCAAATAGATACGCAGTATTTT
CASSEGLAGQIDTQYF
>TRBV7-2|few|TRBJ1-1|-|16
TGTGCCAGCAGCTTAGTCGGTAGAGGGCGAAGCGCTGAAGCTTTCTTT
CASSLVGRGRSAEAFF
>TRBV24-1|-|TRBJ2-3|-|12
TGTGCCACCAGTGACGCGACAGATACGCAGTATTTT
CATSDATDTQYF
>TRBV2|-|TRBJ1-5|TRBD1|15
TGTGCCAGCCGTACGGTACAGGGGAGCAATCAGCCCCAGCATTTT
CASRTVQGSNQPQHF
>TRBV12-5|-|TRBJ2-1|TRBD2|19
TGTGCTAGTGGTTTAGATGGACTAGCGGGAGGACGATCCTACAATGAGCAGTTCTTC
CASGLDGLAGGRSYNEQFF
>TRBV2|many|TRBJ2-4|-|11
TGTGCCAGCAGTGGTGGGGGGCCTAAGTACTTC
CASSGGGPKYF
>TRBV7-3|few|TRBJ2-3|TRBD2|16
TGTGCCAGCAGCCTGGGACTAAACGACACCGGGGATACGCAGTATTTT
CASSLGLNDTGDTQYF
>TRBV5-1|few|TRBJ1-1|-|15
TGCGCCAGCAGCCCTCGGGTGGGGGGCGTAACTGAAGCTTTCTTT
CASSPRVGGVTEAFF
>TRBV3-1|-|TRBJ2-7|TRBD1|15
TGTGCCAGCAGCCAAGCACCGGGACAGTCTTACGAGCAGTACTTC
CASSQAPGQSYEQYF
>TRBV6-2/TRBV6-3|-|TRBJ2-1|-|14
TGTGCCAGCAGTTACAACACTGTTCGGAATGAGCAGTTCTTC
CASSYNTVRNEQFF
>TRBV5-4|-|TRBJ2-7|TRBD2|13
TGTGCCAGCAGCCCAGAACTAGCGGCCGAGCAGTACTTC
CASSPELAAEQYF
>TRBV3-1|few|TRBJ2-5|-|14
TGTGCCAGCAGCCCCCAGGGAGTCCAAGAGACCCAGTACTTC
CASSPQGVQETQYF
>TRBV29-1|few|TRBJ2-1|TRBD2|17
TGCAGCGTTCCATTCGGGACTAGCGGGAGCTCCTACAATGAGCAGTTCTTC
CSVPFGTSGSSYNEQFF
>TRBV29-1|-|TRBJ2-4|-|11
TGCAGCGTTGACCCGGGTGACATTCAGTACTTC
CSVDPGDIQYF
>TRBV7-6|few|TRBJ2-2|TRBD1|17
TGTGCCAGCAGCCAAGGACCGGGACAGCTGAACACCGGGGAGCTGTTTTTT
CASSQGPGQLNTGELFF
>TRBV6-5|-|TRBJ1-1|-|15
TGTGCCAGCAGTTACTCCAGGGAGGGAAACACTGAAGCTTTCTTT
CASSYSREGNTEAFF
>TRBV2|-|TRBJ2-1|TRBD2|14
TGTGCCAGCAGTACTACTAGCGGCCTCAATGAGCAGTTCTTC
CASSTTSGLNEQFF
>TRBV20-1|-|TRBJ1-4|-|11
TGCAGTGCTAGGACGGCCTATGGACTGTTTTTT
CSARTAYGLFF
>TRBV29-1|many|TRBJ2-1|-|14
TGCAGCGTTTTCGACTCCCGCTCCTACAATGAGCAGTTCTTC
CSVFDSRSYNEQFF
>TRBV18|-|TRBJ2-1|-|13
TGTGCCAGCTGGGCCCGCACCCACAATGAGCAGTTCTTC
CASWARTHNEQFF
>TRBV10-3|-|TRBJ2-3|TRBD2|18
TGTGCCATCAAACCGGCTAGCGGGAGGCCAACTAGCACAGATACGCAGTATTTT
CAIKPASGRPTSTDTQYF
>TRBV12-3/TRBV12-4|-|TRBJ1-5|-|15
TGTGCCAGCAGTTTAGTCGATGGGGACAAGGTACCCCAGCATTTT
CASSLVDGDKVPQHF
>TRBV7-9|few|TRBJ1-6|-|15
TGTGCCAGCAGCTGGGGGGACGGATATAATTCACCCCTCCACTTT
CASSWGDGYNSPLHF
>TRBV6-5|-|TRBJ2-1|-|18
TGTGCCAGCAGTTACTCTGGGGCAGGGATTATAGGGTTGGGTGAGCAGTTCTTC
CASSYSGAGIIGLGEQFF
>TRBV7-2|few|TRBJ2-1|TRBD2|16
TGTGCCAGCACCCTACCGGGACTAGCGGGAGTCAATGAGCAGTTCTTC
CASTLPGLAGVNEQFF
>TRBV5-1|few|TRBJ2-7|TRBD2|16
TGCGCCAGCAGCTTGGGAGTAGCGGGAGAGGGATACGAGCAGTACTTC
CASSLGVAGEGYEQYF
>TRBV14|many|TRBJ2-1|TRBD1|14
TGTGCCAGCAGCCTGGGACAGGGGTTCGATGAGCAGTTCTTC
CASSLGQGFDEQFF
>TRBV29-1|few|TRBJ2-1|TRBD1|17
TGCAGCGTCGATCTTGGACAGGGGGCTCTCTCTAACAATGAGCAGTTCTTC
CSVDLGQGALSNNEQFF
>TRBV3-1|few|TRBJ1-5|-|15
TGTGCCAGCAGCCAAGATCTATCGGGGGGTCAGCCCCAGCATTTT
CASSQDLSGGQPQHF
>TRBV28|-|TRBJ2-7|TRBD1|15
TGTGCCAGCAGTTTGATGGACAGGGGGCAATACGAGCAGTACTTC
CASSLMDRGQYEQYF